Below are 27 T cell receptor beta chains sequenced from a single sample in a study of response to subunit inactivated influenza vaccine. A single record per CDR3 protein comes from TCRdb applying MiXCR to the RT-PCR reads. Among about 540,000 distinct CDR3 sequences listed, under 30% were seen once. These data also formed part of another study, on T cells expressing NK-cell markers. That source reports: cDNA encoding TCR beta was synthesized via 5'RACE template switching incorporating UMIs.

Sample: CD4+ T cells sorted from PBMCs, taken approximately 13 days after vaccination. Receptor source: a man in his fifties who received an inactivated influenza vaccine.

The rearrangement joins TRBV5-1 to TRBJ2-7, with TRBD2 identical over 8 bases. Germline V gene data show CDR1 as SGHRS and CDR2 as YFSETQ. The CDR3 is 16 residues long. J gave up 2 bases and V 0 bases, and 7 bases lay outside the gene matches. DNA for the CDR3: TGCGCCAGCAGCTTGGGCCCCGGGACTAGTACCTACGAGCAGTACTTC. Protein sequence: CASSLGPGTSTYEQYF.

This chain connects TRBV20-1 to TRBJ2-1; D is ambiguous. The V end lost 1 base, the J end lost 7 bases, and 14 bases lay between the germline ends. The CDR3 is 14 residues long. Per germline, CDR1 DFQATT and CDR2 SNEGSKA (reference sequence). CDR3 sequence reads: CSARVPFELNEQFF. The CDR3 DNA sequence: TGCAGTGCTAGAGTCCCATTCGAGTTGAATGAGCAGTTCTTC.

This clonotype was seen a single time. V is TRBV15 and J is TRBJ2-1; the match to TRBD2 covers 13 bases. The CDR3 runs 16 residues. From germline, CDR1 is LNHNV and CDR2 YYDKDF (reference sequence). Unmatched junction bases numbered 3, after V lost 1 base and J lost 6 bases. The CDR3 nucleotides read TGTGCCACCAGCAGAGTAGGGACTAGCGGGGCCAATGAGCAGTTCTTC. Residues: CATSRVGTSGANEQFF.

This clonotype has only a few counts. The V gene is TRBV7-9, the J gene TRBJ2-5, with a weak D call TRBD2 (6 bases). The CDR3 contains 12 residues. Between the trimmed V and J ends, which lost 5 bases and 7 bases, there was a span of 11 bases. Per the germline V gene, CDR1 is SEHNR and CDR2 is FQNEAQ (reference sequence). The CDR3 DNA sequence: TGTGCCAGCAGCGGCCAGGGAGGGACCCAGTACTTC. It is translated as CASSGQGGTQYF.

The CDR3 is CASRDTGWMSPLHF. CDR3 bases: TGTGCCAGCAGAGACACAGGGTGGATGTCACCCCTCCACTTT. This chain links TRBV6-2 or TRBV6-3 with TRBJ1-6; D might be TRBD1 (6 bases). The CDR3 runs 14 residues. CDR1 and CDR2 (germline): MNHEY, SVGEGT. V lost 6 bases to trimming and J lost 10 bases, with 16 bases between them.

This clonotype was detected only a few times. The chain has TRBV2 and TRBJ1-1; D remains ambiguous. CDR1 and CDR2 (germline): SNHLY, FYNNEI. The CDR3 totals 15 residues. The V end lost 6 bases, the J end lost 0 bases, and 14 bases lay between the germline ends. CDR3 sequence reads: CASRGGNSLNTEAFF. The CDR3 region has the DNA TGTGCCAGCAGGGGTGGGAACAGTCTGAACACTGAAGCTTTCTTT.

CDR3 DNA sequence: TGTGCCAGCAGTTATGAGGTCTCCCGCCGTGAGCAGTTCTTC. It encodes CASSYEVSRREQFF. The chain recombines TRBV7-2 with TRBJ2-1; D is undetermined. The CDR3 contains 14 residues. Per the germline V gene, CDR1 is SGHTA and CDR2 is FQGNSA. Trimming took 6 bases from V and 9 from J, leaving 18 bases between them.

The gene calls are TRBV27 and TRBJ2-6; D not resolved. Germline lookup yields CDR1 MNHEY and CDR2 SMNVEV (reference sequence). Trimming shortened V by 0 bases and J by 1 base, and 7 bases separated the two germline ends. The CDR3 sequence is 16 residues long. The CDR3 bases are TGTGCCAGCAGTTTATCGTTGGGGTCTGGGGCCAACGTCCTGACTTTC. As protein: CASSLSLGSGANVLTF.

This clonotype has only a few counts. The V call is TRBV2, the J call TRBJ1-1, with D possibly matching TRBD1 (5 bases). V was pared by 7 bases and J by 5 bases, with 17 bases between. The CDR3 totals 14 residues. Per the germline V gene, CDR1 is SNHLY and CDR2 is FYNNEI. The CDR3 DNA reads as TGTGCCAGCATACCCCAGGGAGGGAGGACTGAAGCTTTCTTT. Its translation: CASIPQGGRTEAFF.

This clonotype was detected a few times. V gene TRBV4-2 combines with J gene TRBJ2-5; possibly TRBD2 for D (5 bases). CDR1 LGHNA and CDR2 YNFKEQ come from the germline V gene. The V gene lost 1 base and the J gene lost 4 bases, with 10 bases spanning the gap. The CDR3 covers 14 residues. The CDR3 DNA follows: TGTGCCAGCAGCCAAGGGTTAGGAGGAGAGACCCAGTACTTC. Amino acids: CASSQGLGGETQYF.

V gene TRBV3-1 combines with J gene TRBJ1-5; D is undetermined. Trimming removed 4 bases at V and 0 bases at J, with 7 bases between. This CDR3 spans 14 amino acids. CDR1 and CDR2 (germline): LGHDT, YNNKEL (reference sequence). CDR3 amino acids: CASSRGYSNQPQHF. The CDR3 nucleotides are TGTGCCAGCAGCCGCGGTTATAGCAATCAGCCCCAGCATTTT.

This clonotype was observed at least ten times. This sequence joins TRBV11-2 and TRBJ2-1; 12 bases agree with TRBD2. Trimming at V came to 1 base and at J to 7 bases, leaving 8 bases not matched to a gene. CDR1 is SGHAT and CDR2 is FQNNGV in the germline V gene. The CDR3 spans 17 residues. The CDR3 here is CASSLVVLAGGLNEQFF. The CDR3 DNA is TGTGCCAGCAGCTTAGTGGTACTAGCGGGAGGATTAAATGAGCAGTTCTTC.

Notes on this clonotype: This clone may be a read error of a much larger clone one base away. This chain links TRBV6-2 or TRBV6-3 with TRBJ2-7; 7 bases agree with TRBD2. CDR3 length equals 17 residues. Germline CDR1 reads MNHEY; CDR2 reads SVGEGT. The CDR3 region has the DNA TGTGCCAGCAGTTATTCCGGACTAGTGGGGGTATACTACGAGCAGCACTTC. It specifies CASSYSGLVGVYYEQHF.

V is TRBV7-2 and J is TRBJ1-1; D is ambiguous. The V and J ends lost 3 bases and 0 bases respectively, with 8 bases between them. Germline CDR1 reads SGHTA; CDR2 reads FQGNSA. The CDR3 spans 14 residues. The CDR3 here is CASSFGSMNTEAFF. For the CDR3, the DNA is TGTGCCAGCAGCTTCGGGAGCATGAACACTGAAGCTTTCTTT.

CDR3 in DNA: TGTGCCAGCAGTATGGGACTAGCGGGGGCGACCTACGAGCAGTACTTC. Its translation: CASSMGLAGATYEQYF. V gene TRBV12-3 or TRBV12-4 combines with J gene TRBJ2-7, with TRBD2 matching over 14 bases. With V trimmed by 5 bases and J by 2 bases, 5 bases remained unmatched. There are 16 residues in the CDR3.

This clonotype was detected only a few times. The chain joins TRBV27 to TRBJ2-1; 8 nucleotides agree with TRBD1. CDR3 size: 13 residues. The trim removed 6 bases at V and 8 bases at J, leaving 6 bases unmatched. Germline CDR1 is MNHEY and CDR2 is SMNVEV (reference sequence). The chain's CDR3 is CASSSTGDHEQFF. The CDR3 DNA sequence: TGTGCCAGCAGCTCGACAGGGGATCATGAGCAGTTCTTC.

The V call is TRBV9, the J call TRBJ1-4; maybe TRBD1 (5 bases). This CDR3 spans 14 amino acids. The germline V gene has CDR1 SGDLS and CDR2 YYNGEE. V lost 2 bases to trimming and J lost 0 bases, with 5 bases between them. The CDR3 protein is CASSVTATNEKLFF. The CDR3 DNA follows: TGTGCCAGCAGCGTGACAGCAACTAATGAAAAACTGTTTTTT.

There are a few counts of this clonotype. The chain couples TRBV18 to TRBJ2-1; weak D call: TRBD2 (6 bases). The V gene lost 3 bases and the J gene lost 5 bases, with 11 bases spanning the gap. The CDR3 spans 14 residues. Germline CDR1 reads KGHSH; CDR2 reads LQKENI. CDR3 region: CASSPLAGNNEQFF. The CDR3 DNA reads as TGTGCCAGCTCACCCCTCGCGGGGAACAATGAGCAGTTCTTC.

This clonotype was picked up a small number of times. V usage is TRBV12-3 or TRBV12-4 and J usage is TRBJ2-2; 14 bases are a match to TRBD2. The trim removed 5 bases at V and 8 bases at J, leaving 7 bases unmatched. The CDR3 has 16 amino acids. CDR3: CASSMGLAGALGELFF. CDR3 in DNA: TGTGCCAGCAGTATGGGACTAGCGGGGGCTCTTGGGGAGCTGTTTTTT.

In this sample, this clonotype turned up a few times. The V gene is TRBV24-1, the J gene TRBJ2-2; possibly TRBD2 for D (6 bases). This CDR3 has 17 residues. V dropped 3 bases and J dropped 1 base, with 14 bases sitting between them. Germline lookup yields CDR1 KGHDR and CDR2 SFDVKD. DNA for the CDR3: TGTGCCACCAGTGATGTTCGGGACTGGCAGAACACCGGGGAGCTGTTTTTT. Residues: CATSDVRDWQNTGELFF.

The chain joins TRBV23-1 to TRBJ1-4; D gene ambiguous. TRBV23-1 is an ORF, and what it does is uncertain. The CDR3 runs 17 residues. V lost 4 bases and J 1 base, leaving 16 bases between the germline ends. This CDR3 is CASSLRRANLTNEKLFF. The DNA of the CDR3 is TGCGCCAGCAGTCTGCGTCGGGCGAATTTAACTAATGAAAAACTGTTTTTT.

The CDR3 DNA reads TGCAGTGCTGGGCCTTCCCTGGGACAGCAGTACGAGCAGTACTTC. Translating gives CSAGPSLGQQYEQYF. The V and J genes are TRBV20-1 and TRBJ2-7; 7 nucleotides agree with TRBD1. Germline V gene data show CDR1 as DFQATT and CDR2 as SNEGSKA (reference sequence). The junction had 14 bases not matched to a gene; V was cut back by 5 bases and J by 4 bases. The CDR3 extends over 15 amino acids.

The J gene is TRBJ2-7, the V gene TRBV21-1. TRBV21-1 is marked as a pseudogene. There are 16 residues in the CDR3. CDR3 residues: CASSKAYPGAPYEQYF. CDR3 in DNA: TGTGCCAGCAGCAAAGCGTACCCAGGAGCACCCTACGAGCAGTACTTC.

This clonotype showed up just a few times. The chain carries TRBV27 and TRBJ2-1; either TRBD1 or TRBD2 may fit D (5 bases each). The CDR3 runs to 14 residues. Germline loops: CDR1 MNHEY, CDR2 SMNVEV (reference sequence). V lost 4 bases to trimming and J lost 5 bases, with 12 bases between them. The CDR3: CASSSPGPDNEQFF. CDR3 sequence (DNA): TGTGCCAGCAGTTCCCCGGGGCCCGACAATGAGCAGTTCTTC.

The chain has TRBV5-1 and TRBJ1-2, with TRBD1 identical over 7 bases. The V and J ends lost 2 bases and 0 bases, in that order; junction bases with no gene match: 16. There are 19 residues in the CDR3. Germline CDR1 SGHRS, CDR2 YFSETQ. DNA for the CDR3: TGCGCCAGCAGCTTTCTAGTTCGGGACAGTTCTGATGCTAACTATGGCTACACCTTC. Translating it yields CASSFLVRDSSDANYGYTF.

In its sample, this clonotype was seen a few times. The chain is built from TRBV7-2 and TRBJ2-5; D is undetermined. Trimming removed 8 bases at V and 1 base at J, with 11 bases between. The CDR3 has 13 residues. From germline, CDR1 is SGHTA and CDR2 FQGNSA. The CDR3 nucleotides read TGTGCCAGCGCCCTATGGCGCCAAGAGACCCAGTACTTC. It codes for CASALWRQETQYF.

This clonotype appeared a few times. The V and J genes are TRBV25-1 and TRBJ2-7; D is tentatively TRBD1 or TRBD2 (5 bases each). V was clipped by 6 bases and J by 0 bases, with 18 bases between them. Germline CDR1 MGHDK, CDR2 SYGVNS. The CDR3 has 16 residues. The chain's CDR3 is CASRGAGHGISYEQYF. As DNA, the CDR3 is TGTGCCAGCAGGGGAGCAGGACATGGTATCTCCTACGAGCAGTACTTC.